The 28 T cell receptor beta chains below were found in one sample sequenced in a study of shared clonotypes between healthy human individuals. CD45RO-negative cells were positively selected for CCR7, leaving out terminally differentiated effector memory CD45RA+ cells. Sequenced by immunoSEQ multiplex PCR; TCRdb stores in-frame clones only, minus some. The sample gives around 2,100,000 clones, about 95% of which show up once; around 1% is in the top ten. Sequenced sample: naive CD8+ T cells sorted from blood. These TCRs come from a man younger than 30 in good health.

The CDR3 is CSVESLGTVNEQFF. CDR3 DNA sequence: TGCAGCGTTGAATCCCTCGGGACAGTTAATGAGCAGTTCTTC. The chain recombines TRBV29-1 with TRBJ2-1, with TRBD1 matching over 7 bases. V lost 2 bases to trimming and J lost 7 bases; unmatched junction nucleotides: 8. The CDR3 totals 14 residues. Per germline, CDR1 SQVTM and CDR2 ANQGSEA.

This clone showed up just once. This chain connects TRBV10-2 to TRBJ1-6, with no clear D. CDR1 and CDR2 from the germline V gene are WSHSY and SAAADI. V gave up 2 bases and J gave up 0 bases, with 8 bases separating them. This CDR3 is built from 16 residues. The CDR3 DNA reads as TGCGCCAGCAGTGAGCCCCGCAGCTCCTATAATTCACCCCTCCACTTT. It specifies CASSEPRSSYNSPLHF.

This sequence joins TRBV30 and TRBJ2-3, with a weak D call TRBD2 (6 bases). This CDR3 comprises 15 residues. V shed 4 bases and J shed 0 bases, with 14 bases lying between them. Germline lookup yields CDR1 GTSNPN and CDR2 SVGIG (reference sequence). The CDR3, as DNA: TGTGCCTGGACTCTTAGCGGAACGAGCACAGATACGCAGTATTTT. The encoded protein is CAWTLSGTSTDTQYF.

About this clone: The identical CDR3 is also encoded by other nucleotide sequences in the sample. The rearrangement links TRBV4-1 to TRBJ2-3; D not resolved. CDR3 length equals 14 residues. Trimming removed 0 bases at V and 3 bases at J, with 7 bases between. Germline-derived CDR1 and CDR2 are MGHRA and YSYEKL. The CDR3 is CASSQDPGTDTQYF. The CDR3, as DNA: TGCGCCAGCAGCCAAGACCCAGGTACAGATACGCAGTATTTT.

This rearrangement joins TRBV4-1 to TRBJ1-1; a possible D gene is TRBD1 (5 bases). V lost 4 bases, J lost 5 bases, and 14 bases lay in between. The CDR3 spans 14 residues. Per germline, CDR1 MGHRA and CDR2 YSYEKL. The CDR3 DNA reads as TGCGCCAGCAGCCGGGGCTGGGGAACAACTGAAGCTTTCTTT. The encoded protein is CASSRGWGTTEAFF.

This sequence joins TRBV14 and TRBJ2-7; D might be TRBD2 (5 bases). This CDR3 region has 13 residues. The V end lost 1 base, the J end lost 5 bases, and 9 bases lay between the germline ends. Germline values: CDR1 SGHDN, CDR2 FVKESK. CDR3 loop: CASSQALANEQYF. Written as DNA, the CDR3 is TGTGCCAGCAGCCAAGCTTTAGCGAACGAGCAGTACTTC.

This chain uses TRBV29-1 with TRBJ1-1; TRBD1 is a possible D gene (5 bases). The V end lost 2 bases, the J end lost 7 bases, and 11 bases lay between the germline ends. The CDR3 length is 12 residues. Germline V gene lookup returns CDR1 SQVTM and CDR2 ANQGSEA. CDR3 bases: TGCAGCGTTGAAACGACAGCTATTGAAGCTTTCTTT. Its translation: CSVETTAIEAFF.

V and J are TRBV18 and TRBJ2-5; weak D call: TRBD1 (5 bases). V lost 1 base and J lost 4, with 22 bases in between. The CDR3 runs to 18 residues. Germline V gene lookup returns CDR1 KGHSH and CDR2 LQKENI. CDR3 amino acids: CASSPRTMDTQTGETQYF. In DNA, the CDR3 is TGTGCCAGCTCACCACGCACGATGGACACCCAAACAGGAGAGACCCAGTACTTC.

This sequence joins TRBV29-1 and TRBJ2-5, with 10 bases that match TRBD2. The CDR3 is 15 residues long. Looked up from germline, CDR1 is SQVTM and CDR2 is ANQGSEA. V shed 5 bases, J shed 2 bases, and the junction held 8 bases outside the gene matches. CDR3 sequence reads: CSVPVAGGLQETQYF. Here the CDR3 DNA reads TGCAGCGTTCCTGTAGCGGGGGGCCTACAAGAGACCCAGTACTTC.

The chain joins TRBV7-9 to TRBJ2-5, with D possibly being TRBD1 (8 bases). Germline lookup yields CDR1 SEHNR and CDR2 FQNEAQ (reference sequence). The CDR3 runs to 18 residues. V lost 5 bases, J lost 5 bases, and 27 bases lay in between. Here the CDR3 reads CASSPPWGGGAGGETQYF. The DNA for the CDR3 is TGTGCCAGCAGCCCTCCCTGGGGCGGGGGCGCAGGGGGCGAGACCCAGTACTTC.

J is TRBJ2-1 and V is TRBV7-8; D is unclear. CDR3 length: 16 residues. V was trimmed by 1 base and J by 0 bases, leaving 10 bases between them. Germline V gene data show CDR1 as SGHVS and CDR2 as FQNEAQ. The CDR3 sequence: CASSLGAASSYNEQFF. As DNA, the CDR3 is TGTGCCAGCAGCTTAGGTGCGGCCAGCTCCTACAATGAGCAGTTCTTC.

The V and J genes are TRBV19 and TRBJ1-1; D is possibly TRBD1 (5 bases). Germline-derived CDR1 and CDR2 are LNHDA and SQIVND (reference sequence). The CDR3 totals 11 residues. The V end lost 7 bases, the J end lost 5 bases, and 8 bases lay between the germline ends. DNA of the CDR3: TGTGCCAGTACGTCAGGGACTGAAGCTTTCTTT. It yields the protein CASTSGTEAFF.

The chain uses TRBV16 and TRBJ1-4; 7 bases agree with TRBD1. Trimming took 3 bases from V and 0 from J; bases not matched to a gene: 4. The CDR3 runs 16 residues. Germline V gives CDR1 KGHSY, CDR2 FQNENV. The CDR3 nucleotides are TGTGCCAGCAGCCATCCGGACAGGACAACTAATGAAAAACTGTTTTTT. It codes for CASSHPDRTTNEKLFF.

The V and J genes are TRBV4-3 and TRBJ2-5; tentative D call: TRBD1 (8 bases). Germline loops: CDR1 LGHNA, CDR2 YSLEER. Trimming pared 0 bases from V and 4 bases from J, leaving 12 bases between. The CDR3 length is 15 residues. This chain's CDR3 is CASSQEQGGRETQYF. As DNA, the CDR3 is TGCGCCAGCAGCCAAGAACAGGGGGGGAGAGAGACCCAGTACTTC.

The chain links TRBV15 to TRBJ2-2; D may be TRBD1 (5 bases). V was trimmed by 1 base and J by 3 bases, leaving 9 bases between them. The CDR3 contains 15 residues. Germline-derived CDR1 and CDR2 are LNHNV and YYDKDF (reference sequence). The CDR3, as DNA: TGTGCCACCAGCAGAGCGACAGTCTACACCGGGGAGCTGTTTTTT. It encodes CATSRATVYTGELFF.

Here the CDR3 reads CASNPSTGTVSYEQYF. As DNA, the CDR3 is TGTGCCAGCAACCCATCTACCGGGACAGTCTCCTACGAGCAGTACTTC. The chain joins TRBV27 to TRBJ2-7; TRBD1 aligns across 7 bases. This CDR3 comprises 16 residues. From germline, CDR1 is MNHEY and CDR2 SMNVEV (reference sequence). J gave up 0 bases and V 7 bases, and 12 bases lay outside the gene matches.

The chain carries TRBV5-4 and TRBJ2-3; D not resolved. V was cut by 7 bases and J by 2 bases, with 5 bases left in between. Per germline, CDR1 SGHNT and CDR2 YYREEE (reference sequence). This CDR3 region has 11 residues. DNA for the CDR3: TGTGCCAGCGGCCACACAGATACGCAGTATTTT. It codes for CASGHTDTQYF.

The chain is built from TRBV30 and TRBJ1-1, with no clear D. Germline lookup yields CDR1 GTSNPN and CDR2 SVGIG (reference sequence). The CDR3 is 12 amino acids. Deletions cut 7 bases from V and 0 bases from J, with 9 bases between. This chain's CDR3 is CASQLMNTEAFF. CDR3 DNA sequence: TGTGCCTCCCAGCTCATGAACACTGAAGCTTTCTTT.

A few counts support this clone. At the DNA level, this CDR3 is encoded by other sequences in the same sample as well. The rearrangement links TRBV30 to TRBJ2-7, with unresolved D. Per the germline V gene, CDR1 is GTSNPN and CDR2 is SVGIG (reference sequence). V was cut by 1 base and J by 6 bases, with 7 bases left in between. This CDR3 has 11 residues. The CDR3 here is CAWSAGSEQYF. CDR3 DNA sequence: TGTGCCTGGAGTGCCGGATCCGAGCAGTACTTC.

The CDR3 nucleotides are TGTGCCAGCAGTTTTAGTGGTTTGGGTAATCAGCCCCAGCATTTT. As protein: CASSFSGLGNQPQHF. The chain links TRBV27 to TRBJ1-5; D is ambiguous. Germline-derived CDR1 and CDR2 are MNHEY and SMNVEV (reference sequence). V lost 3 bases to trimming and J lost 4 bases, with 13 bases between them. The CDR3 loop spans 15 amino acids.

Notes on this clone: This same CDR3 is encoded by further DNA sequences in the sample. V gene TRBV6-5 combines with J gene TRBJ2-7; D ambiguous. The germline V gene encodes CDR1 MNHEY and CDR2 SVGAGI. There are 12 residues in the CDR3. The ends were cut back, 2 bases at V and 6 bases at J, with 8 bases in the middle. CDR3 DNA sequence: TGTGCCAGCAGTTACCTAGGGTCCGAGCAGTACTTC. Translated: CASSYLGSEQYF.

The CDR3 spells CASSLTDYASGRDTYEQYF. DNA for the CDR3: TGTGCCAGCAGCTTAACGGACTACGCTAGCGGGAGAGACACCTACGAGCAGTACTTC. This chain links TRBV7-9 with TRBJ2-7, with TRBD2 matching 10 bases. Trimming at V came to 2 bases and at J to 2 bases, leaving 15 bases not matched to a gene. Germline V gives CDR1 SEHNR, CDR2 FQNEAQ (reference sequence). The CDR3 is 19 residues long.

The J gene is TRBJ1-2, the V gene TRBV30; 7 bases line up with TRBD1. V gave up 2 bases and J gave up 4 bases; unmatched junction bases: 7. Germline V CDR1 and CDR2: GTSNPN, SVGIG (reference sequence). This CDR3 region has 14 residues. The CDR3 region has the DNA TGTGCCTGGAGTTTGGCAGGGGGGGCCTATGGCTACACCTTC. Translating it yields CAWSLAGGAYGYTF.

The gene calls are TRBV30 and TRBJ1-5; maybe TRBD1 (6 bases). This CDR3 is 12 amino acids long. Trimming shortened V by 2 bases and J by 9 bases, and 11 bases separated the two germline ends. Germline lookup yields CDR1 GTSNPN and CDR2 SVGIG (reference sequence). CDR3 loop: CAWSPARGPQHF. In nucleotides, the CDR3 is TGTGCCTGGAGTCCCGCCAGGGGGCCCCAGCATTTT.

In this sample, this clone turned up once. The CDR3 here is CASSYGGLGVYEQYF. Written as DNA, the CDR3 is TGTGCCAGCAGTTACGGAGGCCTAGGGGTTTACGAGCAGTACTTC. The rearrangement links TRBV6-5 to TRBJ2-7, with D perhaps TRBD1 or TRBD2 (5 bases each). V was trimmed by 2 bases and J by 4 bases, leaving 15 bases between them. This CDR3 comprises 15 residues. The germline V gene encodes CDR1 MNHEY and CDR2 SVGAGI.

On this clone itself: Other DNA sequences of this sample code for an identical CDR3. V gene TRBV4-1 combines with J gene TRBJ2-5, with no clear D. CDR3 size: 12 residues. CDR1 and CDR2 (germline): MGHRA, YSYEKL. With 4 bases removed from V and 5 bases from J, the gap between germline ends came to 8 bases. CDR3: CASSREGETQYF. CDR3 bases: TGCGCCAGCAGCCGAGAAGGGGAGACCCAGTACTTC.

The chain couples TRBV18 to TRBJ2-7; 7 positions match TRBD1. CDR3 length: 15 residues. V shed 5 bases, J shed 2 bases, and the junction held 9 bases outside the gene matches. Germline loops: CDR1 KGHSH, CDR2 LQKENI. In DNA, the CDR3 is TGTGCCAGCTCAACCCTACAGGGGCCCACCTACGAGCAGTACTTC. Protein sequence: CASSTLQGPTYEQYF. The variable domain in full, completed from reference TRBV18 and TRBJ2-7, reads NAGVMQNPRHLVRRRGQEARLRCSPMKGHSHVYWYRQLPEEGLKFMVYLQKENIIDESGMPKERFSAEFPKEGPSILRIQQVVRGDSAAYFCASSTLQGPTYEQYFGPGTRLTVT.

Details on this clone: A junction boundary mismatches the germline segment, possibly from a read error. The V gene is TRBV5-4, the J gene TRBJ2-7, with D unclear. CDR3 size: 13 residues. Germline V gene lookup returns CDR1 SGHNT and CDR2 YYREEE (reference sequence). The CDR3 nucleotides are TGTGCCAGCAGCTTGAAAGGCGGCCCCGGGTACGACTTC. This sequence encodes CASSLKGGPGYDF.